This section outlines one T cell receptor beta chain sequence together with its context. What it binds is not known. The germline gives CDR1 LNHNV, CDR2 YYDKDF (reference sequence). Trimming shortened V by 0 bases and J by 8 bases, and 19 bases separated the two germline ends. This CDR3 has 16 residues. These data belong to a study of T cells after yellow fever vaccination. Whole-study context: Fractions of low cell number were prepared using SMART-Seq v4 Ultra Low Input. General observations from the study: A small share of clonotypes appeared in both CD4 and CD8 compartments. Booster samples showed a return of most primary-vaccination clones (about 97% CD4, approximately 88% CD8).

The 5'RACE template-switching step produced TCR cDNA and added a universal primer site and UMIs. MiXCR, run by TCRdb on the 5' RACE reads, gives a single entry per CDR3 protein. Of 100,000 to 150,000 distinct CDR3 sequences in the sample, roughly 15% were seen once. This specimen was CD8+ T cells sorted from PBMCs, taken 5 days after the yellow fever booster vaccination. This clonotype originated in a man younger than 30 who received the YFV17D yellow fever vaccine. This chain uses TRBV15 with TRBJ1-2; tentative D call: TRBD1 (5 bases). The CDR3 sequence: CATSRESTRGGYGYTF. The CDR3 DNA sequence: TGTGCCACCAGCAGAGAGAGTACCCGGGGGGGGTACGGCTACACCTTC.